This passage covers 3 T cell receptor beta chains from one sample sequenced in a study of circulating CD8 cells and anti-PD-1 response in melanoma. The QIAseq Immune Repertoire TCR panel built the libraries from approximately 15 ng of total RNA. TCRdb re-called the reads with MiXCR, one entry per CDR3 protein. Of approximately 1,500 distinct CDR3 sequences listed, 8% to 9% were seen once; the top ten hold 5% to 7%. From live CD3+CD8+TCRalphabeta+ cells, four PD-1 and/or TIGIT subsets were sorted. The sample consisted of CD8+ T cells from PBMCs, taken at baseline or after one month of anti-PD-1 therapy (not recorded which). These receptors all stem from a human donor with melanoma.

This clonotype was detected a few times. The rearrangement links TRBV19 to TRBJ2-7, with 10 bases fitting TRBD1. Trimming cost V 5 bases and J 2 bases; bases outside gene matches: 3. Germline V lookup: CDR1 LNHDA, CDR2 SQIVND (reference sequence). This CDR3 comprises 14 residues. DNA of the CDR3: TGTGCCAGTAGTTTGGGACAGGGGCCCTACGAGCAGTACTTC. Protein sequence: CASSLGQGPYEQYF.

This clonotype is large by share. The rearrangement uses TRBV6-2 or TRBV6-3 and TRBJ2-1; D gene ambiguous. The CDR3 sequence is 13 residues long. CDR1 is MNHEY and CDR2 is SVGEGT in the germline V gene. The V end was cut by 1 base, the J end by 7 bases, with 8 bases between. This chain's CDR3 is CASSYFPGNEQFF. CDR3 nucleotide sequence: TGTGCCAGCAGTTACTTTCCCGGGAATGAGCAGTTCTTC.

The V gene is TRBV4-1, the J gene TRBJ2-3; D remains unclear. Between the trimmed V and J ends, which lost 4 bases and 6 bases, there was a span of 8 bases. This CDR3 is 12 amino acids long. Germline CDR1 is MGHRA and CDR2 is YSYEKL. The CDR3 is CASSRAQDTQYF. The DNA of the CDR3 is TGCGCCAGCAGCCGAGCCCAGGATACGCAGTATTTT.